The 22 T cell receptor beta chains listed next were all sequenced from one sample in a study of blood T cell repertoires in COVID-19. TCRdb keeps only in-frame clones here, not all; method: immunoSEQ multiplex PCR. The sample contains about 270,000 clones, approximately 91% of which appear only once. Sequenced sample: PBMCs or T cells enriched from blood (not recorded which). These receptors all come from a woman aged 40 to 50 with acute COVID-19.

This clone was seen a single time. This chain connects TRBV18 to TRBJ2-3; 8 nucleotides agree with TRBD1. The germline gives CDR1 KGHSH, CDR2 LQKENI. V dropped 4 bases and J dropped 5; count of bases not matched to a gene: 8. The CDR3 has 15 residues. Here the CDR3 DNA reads TGTGCCAGCTCACTTTCGACAGGGGAAGTAGATACGCAGTATTTT. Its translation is CASSLSTGEVDTQYF.

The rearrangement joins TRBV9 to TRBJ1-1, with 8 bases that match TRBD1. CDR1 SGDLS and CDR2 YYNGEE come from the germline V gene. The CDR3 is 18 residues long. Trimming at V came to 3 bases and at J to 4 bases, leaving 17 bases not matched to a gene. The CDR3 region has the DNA TGTGCCAGCAGCGCGTTTGGTGGTGCAGGGGGCCGGGGCACTGAAGCTTTCTTT. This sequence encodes CASSAFGGAGGRGTEAFF.

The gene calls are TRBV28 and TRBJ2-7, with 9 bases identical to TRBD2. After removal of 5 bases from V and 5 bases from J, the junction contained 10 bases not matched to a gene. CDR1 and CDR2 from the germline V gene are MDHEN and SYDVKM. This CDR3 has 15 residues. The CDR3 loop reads CASSQEAGGFHEQYF. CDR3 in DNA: TGTGCCAGCAGTCAAGAAGCGGGGGGCTTCCACGAGCAGTACTTC.

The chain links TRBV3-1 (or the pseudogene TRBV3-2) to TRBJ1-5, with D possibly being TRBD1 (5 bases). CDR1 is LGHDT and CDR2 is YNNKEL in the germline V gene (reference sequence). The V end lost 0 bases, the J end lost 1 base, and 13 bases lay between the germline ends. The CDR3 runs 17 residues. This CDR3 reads CASSQEKEQESNQPQHF. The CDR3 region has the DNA TGTGCCAGCAGCCAAGAAAAAGAACAGGAGAGCAATCAGCCCCAGCATTTT.

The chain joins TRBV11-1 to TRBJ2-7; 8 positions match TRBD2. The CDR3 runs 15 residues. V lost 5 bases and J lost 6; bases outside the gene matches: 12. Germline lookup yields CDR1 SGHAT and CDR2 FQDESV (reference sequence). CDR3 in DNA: TGTGCCAGCAGCCCGGCCGGGACTAGAAGATCCGAGCAGTACTTC. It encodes CASSPAGTRRSEQYF.

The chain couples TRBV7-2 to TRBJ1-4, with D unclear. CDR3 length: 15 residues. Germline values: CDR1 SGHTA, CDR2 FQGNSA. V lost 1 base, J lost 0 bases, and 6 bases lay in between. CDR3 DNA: TGTGCCAGCAGCTTAGAAGCTGCAACTAATGAAAAACTGTTTTTT. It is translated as CASSLEAATNEKLFF.

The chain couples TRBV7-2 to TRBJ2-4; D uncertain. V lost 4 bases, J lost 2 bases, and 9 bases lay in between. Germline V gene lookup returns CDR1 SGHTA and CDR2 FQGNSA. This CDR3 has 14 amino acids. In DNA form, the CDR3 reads TGTGCCAGCAGCTCCGGGTTACCCAAAAACATTCAGTACTTC. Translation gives CASSSGLPKNIQYF.

This CDR3 reads CASSERGSGTGGFGNTIYF. CDR3 nucleotides: TGTGCCAGCAGTGAACGGGGATCCGGGACAGGGGGCTTTGGAAACACCATATATTTT. V is TRBV2 and J is TRBJ1-3, with TRBD1 matching over 12 bases. The CDR3 runs 19 residues. V lost 2 bases and J lost 3; bases outside the gene matches: 11. CDR1 SNHLY and CDR2 FYNNEI come from the germline V gene.

For the CDR3, the DNA is TGTGCCACCAGTGATAGCCGACTAGCGGGAGGGCCAGCGGATACGCAGTATTTT. This gives the protein CATSDSRLAGGPADTQYF. V usage is TRBV24-1 and J usage is TRBJ2-3, with 14 nucleotides matching TRBD2. The germline CDR1 and CDR2 sequences are KGHDR and SFDVKD. Unmatched junction bases numbered 10, after V lost 3 bases and J lost 6 bases. The CDR3 runs to 18 residues.

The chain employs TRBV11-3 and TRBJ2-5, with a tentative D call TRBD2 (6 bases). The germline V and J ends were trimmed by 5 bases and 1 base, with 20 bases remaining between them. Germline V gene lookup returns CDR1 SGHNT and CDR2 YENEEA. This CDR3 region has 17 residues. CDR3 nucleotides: TGTGCCAGCAGCACGGGGAGGCTCAAGGTGCCCCAAGAGACCCAGTACTTC. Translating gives CASSTGRLKVPQETQYF.

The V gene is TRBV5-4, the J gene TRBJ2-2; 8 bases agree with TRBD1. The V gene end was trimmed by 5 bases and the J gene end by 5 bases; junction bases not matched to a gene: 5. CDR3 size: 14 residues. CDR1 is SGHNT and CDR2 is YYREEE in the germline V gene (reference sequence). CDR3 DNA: TGTGCCAGCAGTATGACAGGGGATACCGGGGAGCTGTTTTTT. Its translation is CASSMTGDTGELFF.

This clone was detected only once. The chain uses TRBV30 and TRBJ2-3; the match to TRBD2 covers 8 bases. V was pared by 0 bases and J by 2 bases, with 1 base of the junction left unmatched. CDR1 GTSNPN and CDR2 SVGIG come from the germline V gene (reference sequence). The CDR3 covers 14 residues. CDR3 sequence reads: CAWSVLAATDTQYF. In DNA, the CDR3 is TGTGCCTGGAGTGTACTAGCGGCCACAGATACGCAGTATTTT.

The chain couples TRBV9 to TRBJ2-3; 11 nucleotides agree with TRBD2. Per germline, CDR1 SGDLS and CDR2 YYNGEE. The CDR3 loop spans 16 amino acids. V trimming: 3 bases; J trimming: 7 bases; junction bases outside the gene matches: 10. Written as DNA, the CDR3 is TGTGCCAGCAGCGCCTTAGCGGGAGGGCCTCCGCATACGCAGTATTTT. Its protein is CASSALAGGPPHTQYF. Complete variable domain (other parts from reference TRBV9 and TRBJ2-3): DSGVTQTPKHLITATGQRVTLRCSPRSGDLSVYWYQQSLDQGLQFLIQYYNGEERAKGNILERFSAQQFPDLHSELNLSSLELGDSALYFCASSALAGGPPHTQYFGPGTRLTVL.

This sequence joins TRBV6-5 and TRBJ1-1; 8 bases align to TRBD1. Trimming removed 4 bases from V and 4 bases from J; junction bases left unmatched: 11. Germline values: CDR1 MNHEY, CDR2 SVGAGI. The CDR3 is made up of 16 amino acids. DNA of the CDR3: TGTGCCAGCAGTTCCGCCCTCGGACAGGGAGGCACTGAAGCTTTCTTT. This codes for CASSSALGQGGTEAFF.

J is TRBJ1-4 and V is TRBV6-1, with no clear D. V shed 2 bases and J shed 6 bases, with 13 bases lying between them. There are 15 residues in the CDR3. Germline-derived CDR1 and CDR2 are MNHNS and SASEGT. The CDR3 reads CASSERIGFDEKLFF. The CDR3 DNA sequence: TGTGCCAGCAGTGAAAGGATCGGGTTTGATGAAAAACTGTTTTTT.

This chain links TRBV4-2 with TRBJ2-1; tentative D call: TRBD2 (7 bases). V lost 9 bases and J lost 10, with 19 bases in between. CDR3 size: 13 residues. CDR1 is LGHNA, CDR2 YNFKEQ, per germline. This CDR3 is CASTPGGQGEQFF. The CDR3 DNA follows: TGTGCCAGTACGCCCGGGGGGCAGGGAGAGCAGTTCTTC.

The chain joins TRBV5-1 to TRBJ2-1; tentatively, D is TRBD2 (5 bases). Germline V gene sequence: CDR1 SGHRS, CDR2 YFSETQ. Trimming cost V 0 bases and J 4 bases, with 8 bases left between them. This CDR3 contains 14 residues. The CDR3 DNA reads TGCGCCAGCAGCTTGGGGACTGAGTACAATGAGCAGTTCTTC. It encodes CASSLGTEYNEQFF.

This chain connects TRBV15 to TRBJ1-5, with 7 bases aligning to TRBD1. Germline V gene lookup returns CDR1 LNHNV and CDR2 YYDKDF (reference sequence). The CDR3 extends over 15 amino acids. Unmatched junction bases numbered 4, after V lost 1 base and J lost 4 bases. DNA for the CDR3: TGTGCCACCAGCAGAGCTCCAGGGGGGAATCAGCCCCAGCATTTT. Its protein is CATSRAPGGNQPQHF. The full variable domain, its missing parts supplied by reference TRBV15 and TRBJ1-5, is DAMVIQNPRYQVTQFGKPVTLSCSQTLNHNVMYWYQQKSSQAPKLLFHYYDKDFNNEADTPDNFQSRRPNTSFCFLDIRSPGLGDTAMYLCATSRAPGGNQPQHFGDGTRLSIL.

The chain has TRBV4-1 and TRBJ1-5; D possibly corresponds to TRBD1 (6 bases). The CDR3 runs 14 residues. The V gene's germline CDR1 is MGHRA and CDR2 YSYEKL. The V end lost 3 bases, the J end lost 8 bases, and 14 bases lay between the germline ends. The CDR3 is CASSQGYRVKPQHF. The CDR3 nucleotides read TGCGCCAGCAGCCAGGGGTACAGGGTGAAGCCCCAGCATTTT.

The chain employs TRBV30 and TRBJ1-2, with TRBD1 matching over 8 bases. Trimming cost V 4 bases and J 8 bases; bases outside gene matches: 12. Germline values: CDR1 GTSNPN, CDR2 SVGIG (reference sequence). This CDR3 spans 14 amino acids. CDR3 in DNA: TGTGCCTGGATGGGGACAGGAAAAACGGGGGGCTACACCTTC. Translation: CAWMGTGKTGGYTF.

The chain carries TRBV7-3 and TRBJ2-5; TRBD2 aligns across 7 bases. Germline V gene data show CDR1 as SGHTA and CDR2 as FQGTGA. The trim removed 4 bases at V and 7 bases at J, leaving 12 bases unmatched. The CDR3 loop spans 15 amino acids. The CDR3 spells CASSSSARERATQYF. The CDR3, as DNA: TGTGCCAGCAGCTCCTCGGCGCGGGAGAGGGCGACCCAGTACTTC.

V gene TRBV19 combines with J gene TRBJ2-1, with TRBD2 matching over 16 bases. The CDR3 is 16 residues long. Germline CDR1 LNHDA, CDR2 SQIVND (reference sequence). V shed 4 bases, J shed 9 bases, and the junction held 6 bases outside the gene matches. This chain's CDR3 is CASSSGTSGREGEQFF. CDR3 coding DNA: TGTGCCAGTAGTAGCGGGACTAGCGGGAGGGAGGGTGAGCAGTTCTTC.